Listed below are T cell receptor beta chains from one sample, sequenced in a study of blood T cell repertoires in COVID-19. The protocol was immunoSEQ multiplex PCR, while the TCRdb copy is restricted to in-frame clones and leaves out a portion. The sample yields more than 100,000 clones, 84% seen once. Source material: peripheral blood. The receptors shown here come from a human donor in a cohort sampled during active or convalescent COVID-19. The CDR3 runs from the conserved cysteine through the conserved F or W. The D gene is left open where the match is weak. Clone size is given for some rows only: seen once, a few or many times, or a class if the clone is expanded.

v_gene: TRBV19; j_gene: TRBJ1-2; d_gene: NA; abundance: NA; CDR3aa: CASSDPGRGYSYTF; CDR3nt: TGTGCCAGTAGTGACCCGGGACGGGGGTATAGCTACACCTTC
v_gene: TRBV19; j_gene: TRBJ1-2; d_gene: NA; abundance: NA; CDR3aa: CASGGRGSNYGYTF; CDR3nt: TGTGCCAGTGGTGGGAGGGGGTCCAACTATGGCTACACCTTC
v_gene: TRBV5-6; j_gene: TRBJ2-7; d_gene: NA; abundance: NA; CDR3aa: CASSILPELVSYEQYF; CDR3nt: TGTGCCAGCAGCATTCTCCCCGAACTAGTTTCGTACGAGCAGTACTTC
v_gene: TRBV29-1; j_gene: TRBJ1-1; d_gene: NA; abundance: NA; CDR3aa: CSVDSTGGPTEAFF; CDR3nt: TGCAGCGTTGACTCCACGGGGGGACCCACTGAAGCTTTCTTT
v_gene: TRBV4-1; j_gene: TRBJ2-7; d_gene: NA; abundance: NA; CDR3aa: CASSLTENSYEQYF; CDR3nt: TGCGCCAGCAGCCTCACGGAGAATTCCTACGAGCAGTACTTC
v_gene: TRBV7-2; j_gene: TRBJ2-5; d_gene: TRBD1; abundance: NA; CDR3aa: CASSSNRGRETQYF; CDR3nt: TGTGCCAGCAGTTCAAACAGGGGCCGGGAGACCCAGTACTTC
v_gene: TRBV18; j_gene: TRBJ1-3; d_gene: TRBD1; abundance: NA; CDR3aa: CASSPTGGGNTIYF; CDR3nt: TGTGCCAGCTCACCTACAGGGGGTGGAAACACCATATATTTT
v_gene: TRBV5-1; j_gene: TRBJ2-7; d_gene: TRBD2; abundance: NA; CDR3aa: CASSLAGGAKTYEQYF; CDR3nt: TGCGCCAGCAGCTTGGCCGGGGGGGCTAAGACCTACGAGCAGTACTTC
v_gene: TRBV11-2; j_gene: TRBJ1-2; d_gene: NA; abundance: NA; CDR3aa: CASTPVPIEHGYTF; CDR3nt: TGTGCCAGCACCCCCGTCCCTATAGAACATGGCTACACCTTC
v_gene: TRBV6-1; j_gene: TRBJ2-1; d_gene: TRBD1; abundance: NA; CDR3aa: CASSAQTGTGGNEQFF; CDR3nt: TGTGCCAGCAGTGCACAAACCGGGACAGGGGGCAACGAGCAGTTCTTC
v_gene: TRBV24-1; j_gene: TRBJ2-3; d_gene: TRBD2; abundance: NA; CDR3aa: CATRNGGAATQYF; CDR3nt: TGTGCCACGAGAAACGGGGGGGCCGCTACGCAGTATTTT
v_gene: TRBV11-2; j_gene: TRBJ1-5; d_gene: TRBD1; abundance: NA; CDR3aa: CASSLDRFNGPQHF; CDR3nt: TGTGCCAGCAGCTTGGACAGGTTCAATGGGCCCCAGCATTTT
v_gene: TRBV29-1; j_gene: TRBJ1-2; d_gene: NA; abundance: NA; CDR3aa: CSGRVGGGPYGYTF; CDR3nt: TGCAGCGGCAGAGTAGGGGGTGGACCCTATGGCTACACCTTC
v_gene: TRBV9; j_gene: TRBJ2-2; d_gene: NA; abundance: NA; CDR3aa: CASSVTSVVTTGELFF; CDR3nt: TGTGCCAGCAGCGTAACCTCAGTTGTTACCACCGGGGAGCTGTTTTTT
v_gene: TRBV21-1; j_gene: TRBJ2-1; d_gene: NA; abundance: once; CDR3aa: CASSKAGSAGGPVTEQFF; CDR3nt: TGTGCCAGCAGCAAAGCAGGGTCGGCAGGGGGCCCTGTTACTGAGCAGTTCTTC
v_gene: TRBV4-3; j_gene: TRBJ1-2; d_gene: TRBD1; abundance: NA; CDR3aa: CASSQEEGADYGYTF; CDR3nt: TGCGCCAGCAGCCAAGAAGAGGGGGCGGACTATGGCTACACCTTC
v_gene: TRBV2; j_gene: TRBJ2-1; d_gene: TRBD2; abundance: NA; CDR3aa: CASTATGGGYNEQFF; CDR3nt: TGTGCCAGCACTGCGACGGGGGGAGGCTACAATGAGCAGTTCTTC